The rows below give T cell receptor beta chains drawn from one sample of a study of blood T cells in healthy people across ages. TCRdb reprocessed the 5' RACE reads with MiXCR, giving one entry per CDR3 protein. The table lists about a million distinct CDR3 sequences, roughly two fifths of them singletons. Sample: blood. These receptors came from a man between 18 and 35 years old in good health. Each CDR3 is given with its conserved first and last residue. D genes are given only for firm matches. Size is stated for part of the rows, as once, few or many counts, or as a class when the clone is expanded.

>TRBJ1-6|NA|TRBV12-3/TRBV12-4|few
TGTGCCAGCAGTTTCCGGCTGCCCTTGGGAAATTCACCCCTCCACTTT
CASSFRLPLGNSPLHF
>TRBJ1-5|TRBD1|TRBV10-3|NA
TGTGCCATCAGTGAGAGACAGGGGTATAGCAATCAGCCCCAGCATTTT
CAISERQGYSNQPQHF
>TRBJ2-5|TRBD1|TRBV20-1|few
TGCAGTGCTAGACCGGGACAGGGGTTACAAGAGACCCAGTACTTC
CSARPGQGLQETQYF
>TRBJ1-2|NA|TRBV20-1|NA
TGCAGTGCTAGAGGGACATTTAGAGATGGCCACACCTTC
CSARGTFRDGHTF
>TRBJ2-3|NA|TRBV20-1|NA
TGCAGTGCTAGAGAGTTCTTTGCAGATACGCAGTATTTT
CSAREFFADTQYF
>TRBJ1-5|NA|TRBV12-3/TRBV12-4|few
TGTGCCAGCAGTTTAGGGGGCTCGGGACCCCAGCATTTT
CASSLGGSGPQHF
>TRBJ2-1|TRBD2|TRBV11-2|NA
TGTGCCAGCAGCTTAGACGGACTAGCGGGGTCCAATGAGCAGTTCTTC
CASSLDGLAGSNEQFF
>TRBJ2-5|NA|TRBV5-1|NA
TGCGCCAGCAGCTTCCCGTCAGGGAAGGAGACCCAGTACTTC
CASSFPSGKETQYF
>TRBJ2-1|NA|TRBV27|NA
TGTGCCAGCAGTTCCTCGACCGTGAATGAGCAGTTCTTC
CASSSSTVNEQFF
>TRBJ1-2|NA|TRBV27|few
TGTGCCAGCAGTGCCCAGAATAACTATGGCTACACCTTC
CASSAQNNYGYTF
>TRBJ1-5|NA|TRBV4-1|NA
TGCGCCAGCAGCCAAGATCTCAGGGGTGCTCAGCCCCAGCATTTT
CASSQDLRGAQPQHF
>TRBJ2-1|TRBD1|TRBV20-1|NA
TGCAGTGCTGGGAACAGGGGGCCCTACAATGAGCAGTTCTTC
CSAGNRGPYNEQFF
>TRBJ2-1|NA|TRBV10-3|many
TGTGCCATCAGTGACATGGAAAGGTCCTACAATGAGCAGTTCTTC
CAISDMERSYNEQFF
>TRBJ1-2|TRBD1|TRBV20-1|few
TGCAGTGCTAGAACAGGGGAGGGGCACTATGGCTACACCTTC
CSARTGEGHYGYTF
>TRBJ2-3|NA|TRBV13|few
TGTGCCAGCAGCTTCGGGGGAAGGGGTACGCAGTATTTT
CASSFGGRGTQYF
>TRBJ2-5|NA|TRBV12-3/TRBV12-4|few
TGTGCCAGCAGTTTATCCCCCGCCGAGACCCAGTACTTC
CASSLSPAETQYF
>TRBJ1-2|NA|TRBV6-1|NA
TGTGCCAGCAGTGAAGAGGGGGATTCTGGCTACACCTTC
CASSEEGDSGYTF